This T cell receptor beta chain appears in the sequencing data of a study of CD8 T cells in ankylosing spondylitis. Whole-study findings and limits: The study identified a TCR beta motif of several highly homologous variants that appeared characteristic of ankylosing spondylitis blood. Disease-linked clones had a CD8+ phenotype and relatively low frequency in peripheral blood.

For this clonotype: Its antigen is unidentified.

This CDR3 region has 14 residues. Germline values: CDR1 SEHNR, CDR2 FQNEAQ (reference sequence). The J segment lost 0 bases and the V segment lost 4 bases, leaving 3 bases of the junction unmatched. Construction of TCR beta libraries was performed using quantitative 5'-RACE with molecular barcodes. Each CDR3 protein gets one entry after TCRdb re-called the 5' RACE reads with MiXCR. This table has about 400,000 distinct CDR3 sequences, about 22% appearing once. J is TRBJ2-7 and V is TRBV7-9; 7 bases match TRBD1. Sequencing was done on a sample of blood, either unsorted or a sorted T cell fraction (not recorded which). The sequence was obtained from a male donor with ankylosing spondylitis. In DNA form, the CDR3 reads TGTGCCAGCAGCTCAGGGACAGACTCCTACGAGCAGTACTTC. Amino acids: CASSSGTDSYEQYF.